This T cell receptor (beta chain) was recovered during a study of T cells in Graves' hyperthyroidism and ophthalmopathy. Patients aged 18 to 65 with hyperthyroidism were newly diagnosed, with duration under 2 months. It was RNA transcripts that yielded the amplified TCR beta CDR3 regions. An initial round of RT-PCR targeting the TCR CDR3 relied on the HTBI primer set. Each CDR3 protein gets one entry after TCRdb re-called the multiplex PCR reads with MiXCR. The sample lists about 840,000 distinct CDR3 sequences, roughly 37% occurring once. Trimming took 1 base from V and 3 from J, leaving 10 bases between them. Germline values: CDR1 MGHRA, CDR2 YSYEKL. CDR3 size: 14 residues.

Specimen: blood. The receptor comes from a man in his late teens or twenties with Graves' hyperthyroidism. The chain combines TRBV4-1 with TRBJ2-7; tentative D call: TRBD2 (5 bases). In nucleotides, the CDR3 is TGCGCCAGCAGCCAAGGAAGCGGCCGCTACGAGCAGTACTTC. This codes for CASSQGSGRYEQYF.